A selection of T cell receptor beta chains follows, all from one sample in a study of technical replicates of blood from a handful of donors. Clones were sequenced by immunoSEQ multiplex PCR, and TCRdb holds only the in-frame ones, with some missing. The sample lists some 83,000 clones, roughly 92% occurring once. The sequencing sample was made of T cells isolated from PBMCs. The receptor source for this set is a human donor in good health. CDR3s include the opening cysteine and the closing phenylalanine or tryptophan. D genes are given only for firm matches. Not every row has a clone size; where given, it reads once, few, many or a size class.

cdr3_aa | cdr3_nt | j_call | v_call | clone_size | d_call
CASSPEPTGPEAFF | TGCGCCAGCAGCCCCGAACCGACAGGGCCTGAAGCTTTCTTT | TRBJ1-1 | TRBV5-1 | once | TRBD1
CASSLPGGINEQYF | TGCGCCAGCAGCCTCCCGGGGGGTATCAACGAGCAGTACTTC | TRBJ2-7 | TRBV4-1 | . | TRBD2
CARGKTGVNTGELFF | TGTGCCAGGGGAAAGACAGGGGTAAACACCGGGGAGCTGTTTTTT | TRBJ2-2 | TRBV2 | . | TRBD1
CASNEQGPATEAFF | TGTGCCAGCAACGAACAGGGGCCCGCCACTGAAGCTTTCTTT | TRBJ1-1 | TRBV13 | . | TRBD1
CASARPMNTEAFF | TGTGCCAGCGCCAGGCCCATGAACACTGAAGCTTTCTTT | TRBJ1-1 | TRBV2 | once | .
CASTTQGGNQPQHF | TGTGCCAGTACTACCCAGGGGGGCAATCAGCCCCAGCATTTT | TRBJ1-5 | TRBV19 | once | TRBD1
CASTRGLAGISYNEQFF | TGTGCCAGTACCCGGGGATTAGCGGGAATTTCCTACAATGAGCAGTTCTTC | TRBJ2-1 | TRBV19 | once | TRBD2
CASSYPTSAVEQYF | TGTGCCAGCAGTTACCCGACTAGTGCGGTCGAGCAGTACTTC | TRBJ2-7 | TRBV6-5 | . | .
CSLKETSGGETQYF | TGCAGCTTGAAGGAGACTAGTGGGGGGGAGACCCAGTACTTC | TRBJ2-5 | TRBV29-1 | . | .
CASSPVQNEAFF | TGTGCCAGCAGCCCGGTCCAAAATGAAGCTTTCTTT | TRBJ1-1 | TRBV7-8 | . | .
CASSYWSGTVNNEQFF | TGTGCCAGCAGTTATTGGTCCGGGACAGTGAACAATGAGCAGTTCTTC | TRBJ2-1 | TRBV28 | once | TRBD1
CASSPQGTGGINQPQHF | TGTGCCAGCTCACCACAAGGGACAGGGGGTATCAATCAGCCCCAGCATTTT | TRBJ1-5 | TRBV18 | . | TRBD1
CAWSAGNQPQHF | TGTGCCTGGAGTGCAGGCAATCAGCCCCAGCATTTT | TRBJ1-5 | TRBV30 | . | .
CASSDRDSHYEQYF | TGTGCCAGCAGCGACCGGGACTCCCATTACGAGCAGTACTTC | TRBJ2-7 | TRBV5-6 | many | .
CASGAGEMWEQYF | TGTGCTAGTGGGGCGGGGGAAATGTGGGAGCAGTACTTC | TRBJ2-7 | TRBV12-5 | . | TRBD2